This T cell receptor (beta chain) was found in a study of T cells expressing NK-cell markers. Study-level findings and limits: Clarity on HCMV specificity was lacking for the expanded NKG2C+ T cell clones. The CD3+CD56-NKG2C+ fraction was also led by these clonotypes in a handful of donors.

TCRdb derives one entry per CDR3 protein from the 5' RACE reads, leaving out DNA. The clone table shows approximately 150,000 distinct CDR3 sequences, with the ten largest holding 9.5% to 15%. Regarding this clonotype: The antigen is unknown.

The CDR3 is 15 amino acids. Per germline, CDR1 KGHDR and CDR2 SFDVKD. This receptor was obtained from a man between 18 and 35 years old in good health. Source material: blood T cells: a sorted CD56 or NKG2C T cell subset, CD4+ or CD8+ T cells, or bulk PBMC T cells (not recorded which). The J gene is TRBJ2-1, the V gene TRBV24-1. This chain's CDR3 is CATSATSTPYNEQFF.